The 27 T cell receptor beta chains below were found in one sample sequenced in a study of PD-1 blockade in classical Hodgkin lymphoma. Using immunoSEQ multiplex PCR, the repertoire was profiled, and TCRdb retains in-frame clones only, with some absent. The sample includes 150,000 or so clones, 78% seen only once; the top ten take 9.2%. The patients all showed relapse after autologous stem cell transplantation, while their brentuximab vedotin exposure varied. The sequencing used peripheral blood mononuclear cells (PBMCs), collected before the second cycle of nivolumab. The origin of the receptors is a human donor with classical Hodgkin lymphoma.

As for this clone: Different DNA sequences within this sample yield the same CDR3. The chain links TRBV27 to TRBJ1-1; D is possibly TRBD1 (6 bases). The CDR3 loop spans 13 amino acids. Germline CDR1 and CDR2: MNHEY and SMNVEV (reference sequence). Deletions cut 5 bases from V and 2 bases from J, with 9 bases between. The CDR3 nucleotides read TGTGCCAGCAGTCAACAGGGTAACACTGAAGCTTTCTTT. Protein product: CASSQQGNTEAFF.

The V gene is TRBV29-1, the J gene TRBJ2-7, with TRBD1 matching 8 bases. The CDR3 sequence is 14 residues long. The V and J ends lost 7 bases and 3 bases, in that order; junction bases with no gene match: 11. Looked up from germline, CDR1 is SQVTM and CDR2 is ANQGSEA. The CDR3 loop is CSGVTGGTFYEQYF. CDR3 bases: TGCAGCGGGGTAACAGGGGGGACATTCTACGAGCAGTACTTC.

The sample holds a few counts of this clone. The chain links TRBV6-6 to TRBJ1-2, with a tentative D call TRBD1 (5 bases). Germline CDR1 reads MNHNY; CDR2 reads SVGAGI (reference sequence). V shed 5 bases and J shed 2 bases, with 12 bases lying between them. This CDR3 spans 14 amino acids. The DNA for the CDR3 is TGTGCCAGCAGTCCGTCGGGACTCAACTATGGCTACACCTTC. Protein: CASSPSGLNYGYTF.

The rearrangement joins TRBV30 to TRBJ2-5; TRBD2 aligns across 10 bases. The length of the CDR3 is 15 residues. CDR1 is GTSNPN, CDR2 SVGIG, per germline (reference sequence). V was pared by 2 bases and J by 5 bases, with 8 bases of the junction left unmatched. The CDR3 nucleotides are TGTGCCTGGAGTAGGGGACTAGCGAATCGGGAGACCCAGTACTTC. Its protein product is CAWSRGLANRETQYF. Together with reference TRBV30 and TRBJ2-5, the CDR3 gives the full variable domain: SQTIHQWPATLVQPVGSPLSLECTVEGTSNPNLYWYRQAAGRGLQLLFYSVGIGQISSEVPQNLSASRPQDRQFILSSKKLLLSDSGFYLCAWSRGLANRETQYFGPGTRLLVL.

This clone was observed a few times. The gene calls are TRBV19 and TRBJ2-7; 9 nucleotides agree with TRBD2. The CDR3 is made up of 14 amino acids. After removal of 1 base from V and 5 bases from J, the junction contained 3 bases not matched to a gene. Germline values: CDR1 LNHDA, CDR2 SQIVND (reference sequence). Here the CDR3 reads CASSIAAGGHEQYF. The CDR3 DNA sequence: TGTGCCAGTAGTATAGCCGCGGGAGGGCACGAGCAGTACTTC.

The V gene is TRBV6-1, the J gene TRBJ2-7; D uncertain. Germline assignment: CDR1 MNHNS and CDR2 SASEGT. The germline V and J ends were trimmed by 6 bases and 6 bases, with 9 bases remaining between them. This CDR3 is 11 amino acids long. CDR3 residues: CASRMNAEQYF. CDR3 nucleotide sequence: TGTGCCAGCAGGATGAACGCCGAGCAGTACTTC.

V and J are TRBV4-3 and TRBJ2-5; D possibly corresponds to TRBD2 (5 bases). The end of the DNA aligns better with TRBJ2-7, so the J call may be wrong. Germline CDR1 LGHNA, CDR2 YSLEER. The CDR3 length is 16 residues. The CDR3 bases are TGCGCCAGCAGCCAAAATGCCTGGATCGGGGCCTACGAGCAGTACTTC. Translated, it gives CASSQNAWIGAYEQYF.

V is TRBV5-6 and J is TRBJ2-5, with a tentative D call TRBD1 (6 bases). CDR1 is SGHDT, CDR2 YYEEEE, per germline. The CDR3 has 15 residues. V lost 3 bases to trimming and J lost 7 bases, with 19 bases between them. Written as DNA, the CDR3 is TGTGCCAGCAGCTCCCGGCCGGGGTCCAGGGGGACCCAGTACTTC. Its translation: CASSSRPGSRGTQYF.

The CDR3 nucleotides read TGTGCCATCAGTGAGTCACGGGGAGGGGAGACCCAGTACTTC. As protein: CAISESRGGETQYF. The rearrangement uses TRBV10-3 and TRBJ2-5, with 7 bases that match TRBD2. From germline, CDR1 is ENHRY and CDR2 SYGVKD. This CDR3 comprises 14 residues. V shed 0 bases and J 5 bases; nucleotides not matched to a gene: 3.

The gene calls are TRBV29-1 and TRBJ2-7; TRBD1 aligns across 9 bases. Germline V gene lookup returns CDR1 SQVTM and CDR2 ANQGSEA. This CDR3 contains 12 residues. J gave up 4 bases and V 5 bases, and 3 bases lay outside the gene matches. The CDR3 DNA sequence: TGCAGCGTTTTGGACAGGGGATACGAGCAGTACTTC. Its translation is CSVLDRGYEQYF.

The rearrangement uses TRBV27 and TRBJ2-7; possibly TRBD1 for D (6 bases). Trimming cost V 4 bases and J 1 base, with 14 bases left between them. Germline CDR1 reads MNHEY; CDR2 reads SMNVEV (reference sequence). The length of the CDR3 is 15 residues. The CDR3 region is CASSSRTEPSYEQYF. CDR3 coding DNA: TGTGCCAGCAGTTCACGGACAGAGCCTTCCTACGAGCAGTACTTC.

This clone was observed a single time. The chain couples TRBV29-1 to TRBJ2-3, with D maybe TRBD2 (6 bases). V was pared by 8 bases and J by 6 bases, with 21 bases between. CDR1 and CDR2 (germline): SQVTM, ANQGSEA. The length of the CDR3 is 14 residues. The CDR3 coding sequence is TGCAGCTGCCAAAGGGACTTGGGTTTGGATACGCAGTATTTT. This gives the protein CSCQRDLGLDTQYF.

CDR3 sequence reads: CASSPHRNQETQYF. The CDR3 bases are TGTGCCAGCAGCCCCCACAGAAACCAAGAGACCCAGTACTTC. J is TRBJ2-5 and V is TRBV7-3, with D uncertain. CDR3 length: 14 amino acids. The V end was cut by 5 bases, the J end by 0 bases, with 10 bases between. The germline CDR1 and CDR2 sequences are SGHTA and FQGTGA. Looking up the rest from reference TRBV7-3 and TRBJ2-5 gives the full variable domain: GAGVSQTPSNKVTEKGKYVELRCDPISGHTALYWYRQSLGQGPEFLIYFQGTGAADDSGLPNDRFFAVRPEGSVSTLKIQRTERGDSAVYLCASSPHRNQETQYFGPGTRLLVL.

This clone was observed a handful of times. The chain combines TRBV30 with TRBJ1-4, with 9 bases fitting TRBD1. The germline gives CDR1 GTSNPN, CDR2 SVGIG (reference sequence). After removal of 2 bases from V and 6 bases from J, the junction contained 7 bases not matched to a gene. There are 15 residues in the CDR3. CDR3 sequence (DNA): TGTGCCTGGAGTATTACAGGGGGCGCAGATGAAAAACTGTTTTTT. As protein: CAWSITGGADEKLFF.

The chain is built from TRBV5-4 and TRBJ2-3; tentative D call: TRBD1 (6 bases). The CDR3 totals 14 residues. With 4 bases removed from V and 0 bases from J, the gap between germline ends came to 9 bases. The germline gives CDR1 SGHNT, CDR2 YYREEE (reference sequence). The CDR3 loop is CASSRQDSTDTQYF. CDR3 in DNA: TGTGCCAGCAGCCGACAGGATAGCACAGATACGCAGTATTTT.

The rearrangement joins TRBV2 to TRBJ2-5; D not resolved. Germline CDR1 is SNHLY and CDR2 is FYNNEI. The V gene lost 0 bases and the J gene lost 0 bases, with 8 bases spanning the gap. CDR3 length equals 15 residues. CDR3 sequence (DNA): TGTGCCAGCAGTGAAGCCGACCTGTACCAAGAGACCCAGTACTTC. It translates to CASSEADLYQETQYF.

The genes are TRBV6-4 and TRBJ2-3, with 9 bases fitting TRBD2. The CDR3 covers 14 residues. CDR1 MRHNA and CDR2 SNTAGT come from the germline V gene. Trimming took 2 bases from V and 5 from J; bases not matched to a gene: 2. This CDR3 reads CASSDAGGIDTQYF. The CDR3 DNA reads TGTGCCAGCAGTGACGCGGGAGGGATAGATACGCAGTATTTT.

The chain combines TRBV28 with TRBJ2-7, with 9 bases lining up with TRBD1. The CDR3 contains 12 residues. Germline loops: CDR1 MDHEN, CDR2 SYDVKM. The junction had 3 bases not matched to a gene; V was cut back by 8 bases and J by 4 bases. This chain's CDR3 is CASRDRAYEQYF. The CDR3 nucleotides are TGTGCCAGCCGGGACAGGGCTTACGAGCAGTACTTC.

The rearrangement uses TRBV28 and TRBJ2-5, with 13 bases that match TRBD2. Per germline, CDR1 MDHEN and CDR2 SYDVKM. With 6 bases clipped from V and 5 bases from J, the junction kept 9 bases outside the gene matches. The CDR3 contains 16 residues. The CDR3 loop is CASSSLGLAGRETQYF. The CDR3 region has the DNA TGTGCCAGCAGCTCTTTGGGACTAGCGGGACGTGAGACCCAGTACTTC. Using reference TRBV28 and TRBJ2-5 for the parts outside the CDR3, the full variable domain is DVKVTQSSRYLVKRTGEKVFLECVQDMDHENMFWYRQDPGLGLRLIYFSYDVKMKEKGDIPEGYSVSREKKERFSLILESASTNQTSMYLCASSSLGLAGRETQYFGPGTRLLVL.

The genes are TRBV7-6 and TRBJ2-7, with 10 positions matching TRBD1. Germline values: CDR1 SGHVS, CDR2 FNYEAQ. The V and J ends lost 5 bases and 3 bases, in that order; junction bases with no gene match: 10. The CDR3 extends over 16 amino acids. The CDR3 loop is CASSRGQGVSHYEQYF. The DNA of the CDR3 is TGTGCCAGCAGCCGAGGACAGGGGGTGTCTCACTACGAGCAGTACTTC.

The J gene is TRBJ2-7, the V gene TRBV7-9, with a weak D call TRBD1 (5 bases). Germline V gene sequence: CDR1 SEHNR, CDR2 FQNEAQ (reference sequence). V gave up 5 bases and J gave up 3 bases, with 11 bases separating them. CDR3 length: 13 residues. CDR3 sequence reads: CASSADIFYEQYF. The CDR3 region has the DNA TGTGCCAGCAGCGCGGACATTTTCTACGAGCAGTACTTC.

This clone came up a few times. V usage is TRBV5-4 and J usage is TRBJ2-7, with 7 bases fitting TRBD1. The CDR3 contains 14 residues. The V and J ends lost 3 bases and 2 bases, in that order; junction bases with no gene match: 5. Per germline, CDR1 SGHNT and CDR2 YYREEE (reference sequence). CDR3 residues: CASSYGQEAYEQYF. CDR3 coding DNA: TGTGCCAGCAGCTACGGACAGGAGGCCTACGAGCAGTACTTC.

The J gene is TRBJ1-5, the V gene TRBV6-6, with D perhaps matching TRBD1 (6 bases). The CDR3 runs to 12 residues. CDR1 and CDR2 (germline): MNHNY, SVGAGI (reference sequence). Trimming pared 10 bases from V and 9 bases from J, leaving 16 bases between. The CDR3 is CATQKGGVPQHF. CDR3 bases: TGTGCCACCCAGAAGGGGGGGGTGCCCCAGCATTTT.

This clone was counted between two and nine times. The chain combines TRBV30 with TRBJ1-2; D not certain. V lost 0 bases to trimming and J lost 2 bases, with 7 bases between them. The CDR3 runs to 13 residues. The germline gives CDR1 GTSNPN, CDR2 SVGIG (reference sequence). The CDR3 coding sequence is TGTGCCTGGAGTGTTGGGCAAAACTATGGCTACACCTTC. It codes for CAWSVGQNYGYTF.

DNA for the CDR3: TGTGCCAGCAGCTTAGGAGCAACCGGGACAGGGCCCTACAATGAGCAGTTCTTC. Its translation: CASSLGATGTGPYNEQFF. The V call is TRBV11-1, the J call TRBJ2-1, with TRBD1 identical over 9 bases. Germline trimming cut 1 base from V and 2 bases from J; bases unmatched to any gene: 9. The CDR3 has 18 amino acids. Germline CDR1 reads SGHAT; CDR2 reads FQDESV (reference sequence).

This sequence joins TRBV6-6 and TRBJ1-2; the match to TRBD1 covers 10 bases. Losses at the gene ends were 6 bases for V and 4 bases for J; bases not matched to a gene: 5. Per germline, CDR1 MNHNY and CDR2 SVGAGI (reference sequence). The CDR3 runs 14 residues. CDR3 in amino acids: CASRPGQGIYGYTF. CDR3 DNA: TGTGCCAGCAGGCCGGGACAGGGGATCTATGGCTACACCTTC.

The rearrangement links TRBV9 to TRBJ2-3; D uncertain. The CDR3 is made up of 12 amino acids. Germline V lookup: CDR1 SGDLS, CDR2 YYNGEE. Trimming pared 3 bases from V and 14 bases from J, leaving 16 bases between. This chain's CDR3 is CASSASRDFVYF. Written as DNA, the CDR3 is TGTGCCAGCAGCGCCTCTAGAGACTTTGTGTATTTT.